The 4 T cell receptor beta chains given below trace back to one sample, sequenced in a study of cytomegalovirus exposure and HLA in healthy donors. The PCR ran on 60 Vbeta and 13 Jbeta primers. Repertoires were generated with immunoSEQ multiplex PCR, while TCRdb's copy carries only in-frame clones and drops some. The table includes 140,000 to 150,000 clones, around 10% detected once. Input material: PBMCs. These TCRs come from a man in his forties or fifties in good health and CMV-seronegative.

The chain joins TRBV7-2 to TRBJ2-6, with TRBD2 as a possible D gene (6 bases). V was trimmed by 2 bases and J by 0 bases, leaving 8 bases between them. This CDR3 comprises 16 residues. Germline CDR1 SGHTA, CDR2 FQGNSA. The CDR3 reads CASSLRGNSGANVLTF. The DNA of the CDR3 is TGTGCCAGCAGCTTACGGGGGAACTCTGGGGCCAACGTCCTGACTTTC.

The chain combines TRBV2 with TRBJ2-7; D is perhaps TRBD2 (6 bases). V dropped 1 base and J dropped 2 bases, with 12 bases sitting between them. The CDR3 sequence is 15 residues long. Germline V gene lookup returns CDR1 SNHLY and CDR2 FYNNEI. As DNA, the CDR3 is TGTGCCAGCAGTGAAGAACTAGCTCACACCTACGAGCAGTACTTC. This translates into CASSEELAHTYEQYF.

The rearrangement uses TRBV9 and TRBJ2-7; maybe TRBD1 (6 bases). The CDR3 has 16 residues. CDR1 SGDLS and CDR2 YYNGEE come from the germline V gene. V was pared by 1 base and J by 0 bases, with 14 bases between. CDR3: CASSVIGTQSSYEQYF. Written as DNA, the CDR3 is TGTGCCAGCAGCGTAATCGGGACACAGAGCTCCTACGAGCAGTACTTC.

In the case of this clone: The junction and the germline gene differ at one end; a read error may be behind it. The genes are TRBV2 and TRBJ1-2; D unresolved. The germline CDR1 and CDR2 sequences are SNHLY and FYNNEI. This CDR3 is built from 14 residues. The CDR3 bases are TGTGCCGGCAGTGCGACGCCAGGCCTCTATGGCTACACCTTC. It yields the protein CAGSATPGLYGYTF.